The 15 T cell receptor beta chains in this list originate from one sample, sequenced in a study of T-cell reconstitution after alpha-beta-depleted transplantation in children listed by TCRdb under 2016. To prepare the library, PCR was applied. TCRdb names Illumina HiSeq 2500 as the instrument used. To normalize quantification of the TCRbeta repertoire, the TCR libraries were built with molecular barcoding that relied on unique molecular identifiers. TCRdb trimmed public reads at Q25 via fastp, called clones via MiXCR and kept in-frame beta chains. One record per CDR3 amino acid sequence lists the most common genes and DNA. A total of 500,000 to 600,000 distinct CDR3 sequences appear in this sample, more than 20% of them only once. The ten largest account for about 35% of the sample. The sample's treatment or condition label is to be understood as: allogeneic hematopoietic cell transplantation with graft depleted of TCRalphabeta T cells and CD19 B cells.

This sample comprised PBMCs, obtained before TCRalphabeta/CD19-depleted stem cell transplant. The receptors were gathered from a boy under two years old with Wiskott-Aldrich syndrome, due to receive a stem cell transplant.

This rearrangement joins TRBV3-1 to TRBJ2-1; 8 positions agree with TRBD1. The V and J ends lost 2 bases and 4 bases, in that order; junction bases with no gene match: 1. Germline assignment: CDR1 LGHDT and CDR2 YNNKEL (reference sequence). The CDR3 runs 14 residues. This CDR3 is CASSQRDRYNEQFF. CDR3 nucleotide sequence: TGTGCCAGCAGCCAACGGGACAGGTACAATGAGCAGTTCTTC.

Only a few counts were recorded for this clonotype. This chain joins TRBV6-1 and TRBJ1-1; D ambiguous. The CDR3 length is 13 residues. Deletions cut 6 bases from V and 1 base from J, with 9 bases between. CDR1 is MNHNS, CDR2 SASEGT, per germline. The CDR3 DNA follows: TGTGCCAGCAGCGCCGTTGGGAACACTGAAGCTTTCTTT. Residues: CASSAVGNTEAFF.

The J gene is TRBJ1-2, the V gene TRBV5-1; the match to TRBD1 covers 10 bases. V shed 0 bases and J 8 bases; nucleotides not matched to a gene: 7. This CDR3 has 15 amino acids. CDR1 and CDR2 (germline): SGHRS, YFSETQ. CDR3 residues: CASSLAGDRGLGYTF. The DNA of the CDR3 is TGCGCCAGCAGCTTGGCTGGAGACAGGGGGCTCGGCTACACCTTC. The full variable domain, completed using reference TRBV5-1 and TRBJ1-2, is KAGVTQTPRYLIKTRGQQVTLSCSPISGHRSVSWYQQTPGQGLQFLFEYFSETQRNKGNFPGRFSGRQFSNSRSEMNVSTLELGDSALYLCASSLAGDRGLGYTFGSGTRLTVV.

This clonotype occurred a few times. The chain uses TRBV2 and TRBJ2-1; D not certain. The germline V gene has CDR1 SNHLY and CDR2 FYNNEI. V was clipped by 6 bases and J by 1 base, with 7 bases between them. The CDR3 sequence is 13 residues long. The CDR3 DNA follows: TGTGCCAGCAGCTCCACTTCCTACAATGAGCAGTTCTTC. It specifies CASSSTSYNEQFF.

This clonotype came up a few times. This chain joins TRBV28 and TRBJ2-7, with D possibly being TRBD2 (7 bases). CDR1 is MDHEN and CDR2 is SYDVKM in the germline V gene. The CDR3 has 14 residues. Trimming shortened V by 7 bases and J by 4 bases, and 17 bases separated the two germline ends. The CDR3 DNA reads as TGTGCCAGCACCCCGGGGCGGGGGCTTTACGAGCAGTACTTC. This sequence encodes CASTPGRGLYEQYF. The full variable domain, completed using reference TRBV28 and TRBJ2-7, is DVKVTQSSRYLVKRTGEKVFLECVQDMDHENMFWYRQDPGLGLRLIYFSYDVKMKEKGDIPEGYSVSREKKERFSLILESASTNQTSMYLCASTPGRGLYEQYFGPGTRLTVT.

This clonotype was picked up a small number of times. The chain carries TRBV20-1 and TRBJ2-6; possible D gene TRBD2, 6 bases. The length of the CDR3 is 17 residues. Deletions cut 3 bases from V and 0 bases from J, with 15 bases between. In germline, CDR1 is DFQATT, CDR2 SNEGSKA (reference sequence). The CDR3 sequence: CSARRAGMSSGANVLTF. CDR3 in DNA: TGCAGTGCTAGGAGGGCGGGGATGAGCTCTGGGGCCAACGTCCTGACTTTC.

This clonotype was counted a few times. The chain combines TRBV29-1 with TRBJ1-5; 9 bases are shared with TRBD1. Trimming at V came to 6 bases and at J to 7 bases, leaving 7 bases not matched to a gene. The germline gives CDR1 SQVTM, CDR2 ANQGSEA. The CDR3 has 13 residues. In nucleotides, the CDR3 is TGCAGCGTAGCCGGGACAGGGATCCAGCCCCAGCATTTT. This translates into CSVAGTGIQPQHF. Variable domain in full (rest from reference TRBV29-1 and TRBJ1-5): SAVISQKPSRDICQRGTSLTIQCQVDSQVTMMFWYRQQPGQSLTLIATANQGSEATYESGFVIDKFPISRPNLTFSTLTVSNMSPEDSSIYLCSVAGTGIQPQHFGDGTRLSIL.

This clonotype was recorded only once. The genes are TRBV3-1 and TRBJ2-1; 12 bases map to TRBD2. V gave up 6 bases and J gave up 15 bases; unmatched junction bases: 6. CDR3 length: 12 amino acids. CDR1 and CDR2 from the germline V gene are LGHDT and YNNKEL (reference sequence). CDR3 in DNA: TGTGCCAGCAGTGCGACTAGCGGGAGACCGTTCTTC. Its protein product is CASSATSGRPFF.

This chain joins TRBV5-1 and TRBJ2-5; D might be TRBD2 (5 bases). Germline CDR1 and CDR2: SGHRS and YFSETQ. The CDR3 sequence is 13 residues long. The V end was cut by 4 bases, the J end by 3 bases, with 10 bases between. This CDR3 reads CASSVGVEETQYF. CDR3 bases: TGCGCCAGCAGCGTGGGAGTCGAAGAGACCCAGTACTTC. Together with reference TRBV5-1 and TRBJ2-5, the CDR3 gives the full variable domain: KAGVTQTPRYLIKTRGQQVTLSCSPISGHRSVSWYQQTPGQGLQFLFEYFSETQRNKGNFPGRFSGRQFSNSRSEMNVSTLELGDSALYLCASSVGVEETQYFGPGTRLLVL.

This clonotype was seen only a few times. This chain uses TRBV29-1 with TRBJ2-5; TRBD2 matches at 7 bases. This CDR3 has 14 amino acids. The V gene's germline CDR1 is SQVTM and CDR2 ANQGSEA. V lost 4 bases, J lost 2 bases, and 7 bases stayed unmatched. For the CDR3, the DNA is TGCAGCGTTGTGGAGGGAGGGTATCAAGAGACCCAGTACTTC. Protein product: CSVVEGGYQETQYF.

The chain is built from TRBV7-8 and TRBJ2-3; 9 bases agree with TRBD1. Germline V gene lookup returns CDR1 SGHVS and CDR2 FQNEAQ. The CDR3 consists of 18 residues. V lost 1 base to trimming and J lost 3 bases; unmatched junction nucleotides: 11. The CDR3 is CASSLEGRGQGRTDTQYF. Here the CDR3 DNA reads TGTGCCAGCAGCTTAGAAGGGAGGGGACAGGGCAGAACAGATACGCAGTATTTT.

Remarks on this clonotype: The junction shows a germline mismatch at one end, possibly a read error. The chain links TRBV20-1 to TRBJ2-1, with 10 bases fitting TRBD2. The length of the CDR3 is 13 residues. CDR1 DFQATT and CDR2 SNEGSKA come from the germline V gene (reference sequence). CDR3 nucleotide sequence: TGCAGTGCAAGAGCGGGAGGGTTCGGTGAGCAGTTCTTC. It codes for CSARAGGFGEQFF.

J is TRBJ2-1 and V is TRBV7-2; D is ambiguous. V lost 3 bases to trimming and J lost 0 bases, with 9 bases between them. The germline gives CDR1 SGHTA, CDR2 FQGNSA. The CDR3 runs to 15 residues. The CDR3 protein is CASSFRMASYNEQFF. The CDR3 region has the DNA TGTGCCAGCAGCTTTCGAATGGCCTCCTACAATGAGCAGTTCTTC.

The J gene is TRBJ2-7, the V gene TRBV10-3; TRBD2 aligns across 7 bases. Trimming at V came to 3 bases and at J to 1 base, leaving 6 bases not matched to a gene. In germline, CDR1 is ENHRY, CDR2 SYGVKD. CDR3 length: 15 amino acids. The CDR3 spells CAISDTERGSYEQYF. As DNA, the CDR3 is TGTGCCATCAGTGACACTGAGCGGGGTTCCTACGAGCAGTACTTC.

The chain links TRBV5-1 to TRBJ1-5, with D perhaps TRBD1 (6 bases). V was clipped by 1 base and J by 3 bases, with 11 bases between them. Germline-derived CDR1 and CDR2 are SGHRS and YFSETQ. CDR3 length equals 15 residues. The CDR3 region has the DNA TGCGCCAGCAGCTTGTCGGGGGCGCACAATCAGCCCCAGCATTTT. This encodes CASSLSGAHNQPQHF.